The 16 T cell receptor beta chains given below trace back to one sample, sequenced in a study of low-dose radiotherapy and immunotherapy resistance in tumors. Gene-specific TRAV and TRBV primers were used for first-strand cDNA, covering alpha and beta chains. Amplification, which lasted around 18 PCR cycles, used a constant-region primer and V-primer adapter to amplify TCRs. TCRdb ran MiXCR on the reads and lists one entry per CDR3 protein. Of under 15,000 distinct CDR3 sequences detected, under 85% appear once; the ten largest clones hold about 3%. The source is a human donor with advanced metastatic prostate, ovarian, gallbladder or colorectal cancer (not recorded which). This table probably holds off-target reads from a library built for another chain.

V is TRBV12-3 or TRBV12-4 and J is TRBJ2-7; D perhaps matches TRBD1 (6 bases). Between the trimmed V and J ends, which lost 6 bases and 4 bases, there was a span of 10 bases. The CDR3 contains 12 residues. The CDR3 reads CASSRDRYEQYF. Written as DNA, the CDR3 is TGTGCCAGCAGCCGAGACAGGTACGAGCAGTACTTC.

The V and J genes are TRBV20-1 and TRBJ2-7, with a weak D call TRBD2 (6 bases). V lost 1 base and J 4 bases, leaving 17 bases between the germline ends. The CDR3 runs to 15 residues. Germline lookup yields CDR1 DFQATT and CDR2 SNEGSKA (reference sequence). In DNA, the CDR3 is TGCAGTGCTAGAGTCACGGGGCGGGACCTATACGAGCAGTACTTC. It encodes CSARVTGRDLYEQYF.

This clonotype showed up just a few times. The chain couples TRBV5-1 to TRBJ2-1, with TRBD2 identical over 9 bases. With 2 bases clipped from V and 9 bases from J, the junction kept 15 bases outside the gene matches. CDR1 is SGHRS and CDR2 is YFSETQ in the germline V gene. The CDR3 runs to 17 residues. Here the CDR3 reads CASSLDFSSGNLGEQFF. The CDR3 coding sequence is TGCGCCAGCAGCTTAGATTTCTCTAGCGGGAATCTGGGTGAGCAGTTCTTC. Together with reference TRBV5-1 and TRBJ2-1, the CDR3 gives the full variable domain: KAGVTQTPRYLIKTRGQQVTLSCSPISGHRSVSWYQQTPGQGLQFLFEYFSETQRNKGNFPGRFSGRQFSNSRSEMNVSTLELGDSALYLCASSLDFSSGNLGEQFFGPGTRLTVL.

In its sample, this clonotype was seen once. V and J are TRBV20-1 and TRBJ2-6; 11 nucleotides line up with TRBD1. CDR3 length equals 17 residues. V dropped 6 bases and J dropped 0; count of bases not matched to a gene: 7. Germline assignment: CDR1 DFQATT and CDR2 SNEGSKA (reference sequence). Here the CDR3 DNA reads TGCAGTGCAGGAGGACAGGGGGCTTTCTCTGGGGCCAACGTCCTGACTTTC. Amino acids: CSAGGQGAFSGANVLTF.

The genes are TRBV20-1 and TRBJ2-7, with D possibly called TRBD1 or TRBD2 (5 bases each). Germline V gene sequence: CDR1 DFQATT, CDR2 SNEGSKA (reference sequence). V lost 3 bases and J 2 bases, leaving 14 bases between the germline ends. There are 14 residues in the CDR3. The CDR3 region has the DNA TGCAGTGCTAGGGTGTGGGGGAAGGCCTACGAGCAGTACTTC. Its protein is CSARVWGKAYEQYF.

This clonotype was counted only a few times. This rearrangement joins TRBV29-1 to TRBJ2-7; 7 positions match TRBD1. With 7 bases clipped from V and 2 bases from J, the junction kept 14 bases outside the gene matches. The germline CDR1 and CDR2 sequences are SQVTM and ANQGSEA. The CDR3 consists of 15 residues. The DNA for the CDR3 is TGCAGCGGTACCCCGGACAGGATAATTACCTACGAGCAGTACTTC. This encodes CSGTPDRIITYEQYF.

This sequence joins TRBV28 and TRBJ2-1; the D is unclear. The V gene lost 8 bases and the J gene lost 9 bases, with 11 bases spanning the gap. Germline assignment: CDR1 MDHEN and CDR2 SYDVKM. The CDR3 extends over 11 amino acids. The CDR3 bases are TGTGCCAGCTCCCTAGGGCGTGAGCAGTTCTTC. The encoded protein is CASSLGREQFF.

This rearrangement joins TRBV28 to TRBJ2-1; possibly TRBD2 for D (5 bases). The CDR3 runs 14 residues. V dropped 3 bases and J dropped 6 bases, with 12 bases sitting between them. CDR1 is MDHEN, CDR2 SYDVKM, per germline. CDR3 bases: TGTGCCAGCAGTTTGGTCGGGATTACCAATGAGCAGTTCTTC. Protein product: CASSLVGITNEQFF.

In DNA, the CDR3 is TGTGCCAGCAGGGCGGACAACACGAGGCACTACGAGCAGTACTTC. It translates to CASRADNTRHYEQYF. V gene TRBV28 combines with J gene TRBJ2-7, with TRBD1 as a possible D gene (5 bases). V lost 6 bases to trimming and J lost 3 bases, with 18 bases between them. The length of the CDR3 is 15 residues. Germline-derived CDR1 and CDR2 are MDHEN and SYDVKM.

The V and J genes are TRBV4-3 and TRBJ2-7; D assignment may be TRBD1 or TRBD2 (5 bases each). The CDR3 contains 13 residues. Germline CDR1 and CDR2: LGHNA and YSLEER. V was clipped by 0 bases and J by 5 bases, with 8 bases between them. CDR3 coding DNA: TGCGCCAGCAGCCAAGAGGGGACCCACGAGCAGTACTTC. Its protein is CASSQEGTHEQYF.

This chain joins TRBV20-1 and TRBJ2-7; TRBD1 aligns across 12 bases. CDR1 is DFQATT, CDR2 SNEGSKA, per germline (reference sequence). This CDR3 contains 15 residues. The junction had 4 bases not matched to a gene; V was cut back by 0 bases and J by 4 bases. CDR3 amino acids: CSARDRDRGPYEQYF. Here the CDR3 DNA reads TGCAGTGCTAGAGATAGGGACAGGGGGCCATACGAGCAGTACTTC.

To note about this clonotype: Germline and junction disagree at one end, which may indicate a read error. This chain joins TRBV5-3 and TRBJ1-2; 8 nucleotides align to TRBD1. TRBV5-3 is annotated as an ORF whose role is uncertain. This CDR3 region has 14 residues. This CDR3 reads CASSLGQGAYGYTF. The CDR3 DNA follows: TGTGCCAGCAGCTTGGGCCAGGGGGCCTATGGCTACACCTTC.

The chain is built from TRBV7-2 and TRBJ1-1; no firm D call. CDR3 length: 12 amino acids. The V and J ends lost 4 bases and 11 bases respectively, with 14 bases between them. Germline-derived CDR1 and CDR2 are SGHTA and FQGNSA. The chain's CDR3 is CASSSIEAKAFF. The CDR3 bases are TGTGCCAGCAGCTCTATAGAGGCAAAGGCTTTCTTT.

CDR3: CASSIGPLGLGEQYF. In nucleotides, the CDR3 is TGCGCCAGCAGCATTGGGCCGCTCGGCCTGGGGGAGCAGTACTTC. The chain joins TRBV5-1 to TRBJ2-7; D is uncertain. This CDR3 has 15 residues. Germline CDR1 SGHRS, CDR2 YFSETQ. V lost 4 bases and J 7 bases, leaving 21 bases between the germline ends. The variable domain in full, with the rest retrieved from reference TRBV5-1 and TRBJ2-7, is KAGVTQTPRYLIKTRGQQVTLSCSPISGHRSVSWYQQTPGQGLQFLFEYFSETQRNKGNFPGRFSGRQFSNSRSEMNVSTLELGDSALYLCASSIGPLGLGEQYFGPGTRLTVT.

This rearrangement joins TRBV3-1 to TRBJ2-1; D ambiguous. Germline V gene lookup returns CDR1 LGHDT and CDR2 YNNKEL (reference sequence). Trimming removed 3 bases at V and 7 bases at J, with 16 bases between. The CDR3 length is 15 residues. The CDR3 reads CASSHDESLGNEQFF. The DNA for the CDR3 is TGTGCCAGCAGCCATGACGAGTCCCTGGGGAATGAGCAGTTCTTC.

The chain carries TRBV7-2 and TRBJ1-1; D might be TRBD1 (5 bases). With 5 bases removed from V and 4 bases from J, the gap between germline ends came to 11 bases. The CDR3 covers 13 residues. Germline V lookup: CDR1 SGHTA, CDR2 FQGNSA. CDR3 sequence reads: CASSPGGPTEAFF. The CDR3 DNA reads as TGTGCCAGCAGCCCCGGGGGTCCCACTGAAGCTTTCTTT.